This is a list of T cell receptor beta chains from one sample in a study of pediatric ulcerative colitis. Clones were read by immunoSEQ multiplex PCR, and TCRdb kept only the in-frame ones, dropping some. The sample contains 30,000 or so clones, 82% of which appear only once. Input material: blood. All receptors come from a boy younger than 18 with severe ulcerative colitis. CDR3s include the opening cysteine and the closing phenylalanine or tryptophan. The D gene is left open where the match is weak. Only part of the rows carry a size: once, few, many, or a class if the clone is expanded.

clone_size | j_call | v_call | d_call | cdr3_aa | cdr3_nt
NA | TRBJ1-1 | TRBV15 | NA | CATSRVGSMNTEAFF | TGTGCCACCAGCAGAGTGGGGTCTATGAACACTGAAGCTTTCTTT
NA | TRBJ2-3 | TRBV30 | TRBD2 | CAWRVAGGLSTDTQYF | TGTGCCTGGAGGGTTGCGGGGGGGTTAAGCACAGATACGCAGTATTTT
NA | TRBJ2-3 | TRBV9 | NA | CASSNLAPDTQYF | TGTGCCAGCAGCAACCTAGCCCCAGATACGCAGTATTTT
NA | TRBJ2-3 | TRBV7-8 | TRBD1 | CASSTDRSDTQYF | TGTGCCAGCAGCACGGACAGGTCAGATACGCAGTATTTT
few | TRBJ1-6 | TRBV19 | NA | CASSIYGKGSPLHF | TGTGCCAGTAGTATCTACGGAAAGGGTTCACCCCTCCACTTT
NA | TRBJ1-4 | TRBV19 | NA | CASKENEKLFF | TGTGCCAGTAAGGAAAATGAAAAACTGTTTTTT
NA | TRBJ1-1 | TRBV4-3 | TRBD1 | CASSHNFGQGGTEAFF | TGCGCCAGCAGCCATAACTTCGGACAGGGGGGTACTGAAGCTTTCTTT
few | TRBJ1-4 | TRBV7-9 | TRBD1 | CASSTRQGRGEKLFF | TGTGCCAGCAGCACCCGACAGGGGCGGGGGGAAAAACTGTTTTTT
NA | TRBJ2-3 | TRBV6-1 | NA | CASREPSTDTQYF | TGTGCCAGCAGGGAACCTAGCACAGATACGCAGTATTTT
NA | TRBJ1-6 | TRBV30 | NA | CAWRADSSNSPLHF | TGTGCCTGGAGGGCAGACAGTTCTAATTCACCCCTCCACTTT
NA | TRBJ2-1 | TRBV30 | TRBD2 | CAWRVAGNYNEQFF | TGTGCCTGGAGGGTAGCGGGGAACTACAATGAGCAGTTCTTC
few | TRBJ1-2 | TRBV19 | TRBD1 | CASSRDRTYGYTF | TGTGCCAGTAGCAGGGACAGAACCTATGGCTACACCTTC
NA | TRBJ1-2 | TRBV7-8 | NA | CASSHRDRNYGYTF | TGTGCCAGCAGCCATCGGGACCGAAACTATGGCTACACCTTC
NA | TRBJ1-2 | TRBV6-1 | NA | CASGEGLGYGYTF | TGTGCCAGCGGTGAGGGGCTAGGGTATGGCTACACCTTC
NA | TRBJ1-2 | TRBV18 | TRBD1 | CASSLGQGRTYTF | TGTGCCAGCTCACTGGGACAGGGTAGGACCTACACCTTC
NA | TRBJ2-5 | TRBV4-3 | NA | CASSYRAPGRETQYF | TGCGCCAGCAGTTACCGGGCCCCGGGTCGAGAGACCCAGTACTTC
NA | TRBJ1-2 | TRBV2 | TRBD1 | CASFRTGNFYGYTF | TGTGCCAGCTTCCGGACAGGGAACTTCTATGGCTACACCTTC
NA | TRBJ1-2 | TRBV19 | NA | CASSANIIGTPVTF | TGTGCCAGTAGCGCGAACATTATAGGGACACCCGTCACCTTC
NA | TRBJ1-2 | TRBV5-1 | NA | CASSLVGGLSNYGYTF | TGCGCCAGCAGCTTGGTGGGCGGTCTTTCTAACTATGGCTACACCTTC
NA | TRBJ2-1 | TRBV7-2 | TRBD2 | CASSLHPSGGLPYNEQFF | TGTGCCAGCAGCTTACATCCAAGCGGGGGGCTACCATACAATGAGCAGTTCTTC
NA | TRBJ2-2 | TRBV7-8 | NA | CASSPDRVGHQLEDLFF | TGTGCCAGCAGCCCCGACCGGGTGGGACACCAACTGGAGGATCTGTTTTTT
NA | TRBJ2-7 | TRBV4-1 | NA | CASSHPDSSYEQYF | TGCGCCAGCAGCCACCCGGACAGCTCCTACGAGCAGTACTTC
NA | TRBJ2-5 | TRBV4-3 | NA | CASSQDRPGKRYF | TGCGCCAGCAGCCAAGATCGTCCGGGAAAGCGGTACTTC
NA | TRBJ2-2 | TRBV6-5 | NA | CASKAGTSNTGELFF | TGTGCCAGCAAAGCCGGGACATCGAACACCGGGGAGCTGTTTTTT
once | TRBJ2-5 | TRBV25-1 | NA | CASSAGEVETQYF | TGTGCCAGCAGTGCAGGGGAGGTGGAGACCCAGTACTTC
NA | TRBJ1-2 | TRBV9 | TRBD1 | CASSEEGGPNYGYTF | TGTGCCAGCAGTGAGGAAGGGGGCCCTAACTATGGCTACACCTTC
NA | TRBJ1-5 | TRBV5-1 | NA | CASSLLGDPGNQPQHF | TGCGCCAGCAGCTTACTTGGGGATCCGGGGAATCAGCCCCAGCATTTT
NA | TRBJ2-5 | TRBV11-3 | NA | CASSLGRRLAETQYF | TGTGCCAGCAGCTTAGGGAGGCGCCTTGCCGAGACCCAGTACTTC
NA | TRBJ2-3 | TRBV5-6 | NA | CASSLSPRDLRGADTQYF | TGTGCCAGCAGCTTGTCCCCCCGAGACTTAAGGGGCGCAGATACGCAGTATTTT
NA | TRBJ2-7 | TRBV5-6 | TRBD1 | CASSLVQGAEEQYF | TGTGCCAGCAGCTTGGTTCAGGGGGCTGAGGAGCAGTACTTC
NA | TRBJ2-7 | TRBV18 | NA | CASSPGGRAEQYF | TGTGCCAGCTCACCTGGGGGAAGGGCCGAGCAGTACTTC
few | TRBJ1-4 | TRBV19 | NA | CASSGGGEKLFF | TGTGCCAGCAGCGGGGGAGGTGAAAAACTGTTTTTT
NA | TRBJ1-1 | TRBV18 | TRBD1 | CASSRQGGTEAFF | TGTGCCAGCTCGCGACAGGGAGGTACTGAAGCTTTCTTT
NA | TRBJ2-7 | TRBV30 | TRBD1 | CAWSSGTGKRGEQYF | TGTGCCTGGAGTAGTGGGACAGGGAAACGTGGGGAGCAGTACTTC
once | TRBJ1-5 | TRBV4-1 | NA | CASSPTSERSNQPQHF | TGCGCCAGCAGCCCGACAAGCGAGAGGAGCAATCAGCCCCAGCATTTT
once | TRBJ1-2 | TRBV5-5 | NA | CASSLGHSTAELYGYTF | TGTGCCAGCAGCTTGGGTCATTCGACAGCAGAACTCTATGGCTACACCTTC
once | TRBJ1-2 | TRBV4-3 | NA | CASSQVTSGYGYTF | TGCGCCAGCAGCCAAGTCACATCGGGCTATGGCTACACCTTC
NA | TRBJ2-1 | TRBV10-1 | NA | CASSHLSSPGYYNEQFF | TGCGCCAGCAGCCATCTCTCCTCTCCGGGGTACTACAATGAGCAGTTCTTC
NA | TRBJ2-1 | TRBV5-1 | TRBD2 | CASSLMPSGPNNEQFF | TGCGCCAGCAGCTTGATGCCTAGCGGCCCTAACAATGAGCAGTTCTTC
NA | TRBJ1-2 | TRBV19 | TRBD1 | CASGVGGAYGYTF | TGTGCCAGTGGGGTAGGGGGCGCATATGGCTACACCTTC
NA | TRBJ2-1 | TRBV4-3 | TRBD2 | CASSLDGLAAQQFF | TGCGCCAGCAGCCTAGACGGACTAGCCGCCCAGCAGTTCTTC
NA | TRBJ2-3 | TRBV6-1 | TRBD1 | CASSEETGPRTQYF | TGTGCCAGCAGTGAAGAGACAGGGCCGCGTACGCAGTATTTT
NA | TRBJ2-2 | TRBV5-1 | NA | CASSLGLEGELFF | TGCGCCAGCAGCCTGGGCCTGGAAGGGGAGCTGTTTTTT
NA | TRBJ1-2 | TRBV2 | NA | CASSEASRGPPDGYTF | TGTGCCAGCAGTGAAGCATCCCGGGGGCCCCCGGATGGCTACACCTTC
NA | TRBJ1-2 | TRBV2 | TRBD1 | CASSELGQMYGYTF | TGTGCCAGCAGTGAATTGGGACAGATGTATGGCTACACCTTC
NA | TRBJ2-1 | TRBV9 | NA | CASSPPAGKNYNEQFF | TGTGCCAGCAGCCCCCCGGCAGGGAAGAACTACAATGAGCAGTTCTTC